Sequencing of this TCR beta chain was carried out in a study of blood T cell repertoires in COVID-19. Study at large: Samples representing acute and convalescent COVID-19 were sourced from the United States, Italy and Spain. PBMCs, B-cell-depleted T cells, or T cells were the source of the cDNA or gDNA that made up the material.

As originally analysed: Estimation of nucleated cell counts was performed using reference gene primer amplification. The method was immunoSEQ multiplex PCR; TCRdb's version includes in-frame clones alone and lacks a portion of them. The V and J calls and clone size come from that table; D and trimming were worked out from the DNA. The sample consists of 95,000 to 150,000 clones, about 88% of them appearing once. Per germline, CDR1 LNHDA and CDR2 SQIVND (reference sequence). Trimming shortened V by 3 bases and J by 3 bases, and 18 bases separated the two germline ends. This CDR3 is 17 amino acids long.

Material: peripheral blood. This TCR was recovered from an elderly woman with acute or convalescent COVID-19. The rearrangement links TRBV19 to TRBJ1-5; unclear D gene. CDR3 sequence (DNA): TGTGCCAGTAGTATGGAGGGAAGGTTGGGTTACAATCAGCCCCAGCATTTT. Its protein is CASSMEGRLGYNQPQHF.